Below, 7 T cell receptor beta chains from the same sample are listed, as sequenced in a study of control samples from healthy donors and cancer patients (dated by TCRdb to the early 2020s). The method behind the library was the immunoSEQ multiplex PCR assay. TCRdb mirrors the immuneACCESS table, restricted to in-frame sequences. Some clones are absent from its copies; in checked studies, under half trace to an unresolved V gene, and the reason for the others is unknown. The sample data list about 130,000 clones, and approximately 94% of these were observed just once. The ten most abundant clones make up 1.5% to 2% of the sample. Sequencing used PBMCs. The receptors come from a man over 45 with head and neck cancer.

CDR3 sequence: CASSSRDQSLADTQYF. CDR3 bases: TGTGCCAGCAGCTCCCGGGACCAAAGCCTGGCCGATACGCAGTATTTT. The gene calls are TRBV7-6 and TRBJ2-3; D possibly uses TRBD1 or TRBD2 (5 bases each). Germline assignment: CDR1 SGHVS and CDR2 FNYEAQ. This CDR3 spans 16 amino acids. Trimming shortened V by 4 bases and J by 6 bases, and 20 bases separated the two germline ends. Based on the CDR3 plus reference TRBV7-6 and TRBJ2-3, the full variable domain is GAGVSQSPRYKVTKRGQDVALRCDPISGHVSLYWYRQALGQGPEFLTYFNYEAQQDKSGLPNDRFSAERPEGSISTLTIQRTEQRDSAMYRCASSSRDQSLADTQYFGPGTRLTVL.

The chain's CDR3 is CASSLSPTGGTEAFF. CDR3 bases: TGTGCCAGCAGTTTATCACCTACAGGGGGCACTGAAGCTTTCTTT. The chain has TRBV28 and TRBJ1-1, with TRBD1 matching 8 bases. Germline assignment: CDR1 MDHEN and CDR2 SYDVKM. CDR3 size: 15 residues. The ends lost 1 base at V and 4 bases at J; junction bases unmatched: 5.

This clone appeared a few times. This chain connects TRBV7-8 to TRBJ2-3, with 7 nucleotides matching TRBD2. V lost 0 bases and J lost 1; bases outside the gene matches: 4. Germline loops: CDR1 SGHVS, CDR2 FQNEAQ. The CDR3 loop spans 16 amino acids. This CDR3 reads CASSLAVGRGTDTQYF. CDR3 DNA: TGTGCCAGCAGCTTAGCAGTAGGGAGGGGCACAGATACGCAGTATTTT.

The chain employs TRBV5-1 and TRBJ2-7; 10 positions agree with TRBD1. Trimming took 3 bases from V and 5 from J; bases not matched to a gene: 11. The CDR3 has 16 amino acids. Germline-derived CDR1 and CDR2 are SGHRS and YFSETQ. CDR3 sequence reads: CASSYLPGQGMDEQYF. CDR3 in DNA: TGCGCCAGCAGCTACCTCCCGGGACAGGGGATGGACGAGCAGTACTTC. Looking up the rest from reference TRBV5-1 and TRBJ2-7 gives the full variable domain: KAGVTQTPRYLIKTRGQQVTLSCSPISGHRSVSWYQQTPGQGLQFLFEYFSETQRNKGNFPGRFSGRQFSNSRSEMNVSTLELGDSALYLCASSYLPGQGMDEQYFGPGTRLTVT.

In DNA, the CDR3 is TGTGCCAGCAGCGTAGGTGGTGGCGGGGGGGCGTACGAGCAGTACTTC. Protein: CASSVGGGGGAYEQYF. The V gene is TRBV9, the J gene TRBJ2-7, with 9 positions matching TRBD2. This CDR3 is 16 amino acids long. Germline CDR1 SGDLS, CDR2 YYNGEE. With 0 bases clipped from V and 4 bases from J, the junction kept 8 bases outside the gene matches.

The rearrangement uses TRBV4-2 and TRBJ1-1, with D tentatively TRBD1 (5 bases). Between the trimmed V and J ends, which lost 4 bases and 4 bases, there was a span of 19 bases. The CDR3 is 16 amino acids. Per the germline V gene, CDR1 is LGHNA and CDR2 is YNFKEQ. CDR3 amino acids: CASSRIQGIGGTEAFF. CDR3 DNA: TGTGCCAGCAGCCGAATTCAGGGAATTGGGGGCACTGAAGCTTTCTTT.

The CDR3 sequence is CASSLRLAGGNLKETQYF. The CDR3 DNA reads as TGCGCCAGCAGCCTGAGACTAGCGGGGGGGAACTTAAAAGAGACCCAGTACTTC. V gene TRBV5-1 combines with J gene TRBJ2-5, with 14 nucleotides matching TRBD2. CDR1 SGHRS and CDR2 YFSETQ come from the germline V gene. J lost 3 bases, V lost 4 bases, and 11 bases had no gene match. The CDR3 extends over 18 amino acids.